The table lists the clone carrying this T cell receptor (beta chain) with a few counts. This CDR3 is built from 15 residues. The germline CDR1 and CDR2 sequences are DFQATT and SNEGSKA (reference sequence). V was cut by 0 bases and J by 5 bases, with 14 bases left in between. Using its own MiXCR run on the RT-PCR reads, TCRdb lists one record per CDR3 protein. The table shows about 680,000 distinct CDR3 sequences, with approximately 15% occurring only once. Sequencing was performed on memory CD4+ T cells from blood. The chain links TRBV20-1 to TRBJ1-5; D is ambiguous. This TCR was sampled from a female donor in good health, serving as a healthy control. The CDR3 DNA follows: TGCAGTGCTAGAGATCGTCTGGGAGGTGATCAGCCCCAGCATTTT. It translates to CSARDRLGGDQPQHF.